This T cell receptor beta chain comes out of a study of blood T cells in healthy people across ages. Overall study context: Roughly one uniquely barcoded beta molecule per two T cells was captured.

Germline CDR1 and CDR2: SEHNR and FQNEAQ (reference sequence). With 4 bases removed from V and 6 bases from J, the gap between germline ends came to 7 bases. This CDR3 is built from 12 residues. Together with a sample-barcoded 5' primer, a J-beta primer mix was included in a second PCR lasting roughly 7 to 11 cycles. The authors tagged each cDNA molecule using a template-switch adaptor with 12 random nucleotides. In TCRdb, the 5' RACE reads were re-called with MiXCR into one record per CDR3 protein. Of some 1.5 million distinct CDR3 sequences listed, less than 45% are singletons. This clonotype was seen only a few times. The authors isolated at least 7 million PBMCs per sample.

Sequenced sample: blood. The clonotype was recovered from a woman under 30 in good health. The V call is TRBV7-9, the J call TRBJ1-5; D ambiguous. CDR3 nucleotides: TGTGCCAGCAGCTGGCTCGGTCAGCCCCAGCATTTT. It translates to CASSWLGQPQHF.